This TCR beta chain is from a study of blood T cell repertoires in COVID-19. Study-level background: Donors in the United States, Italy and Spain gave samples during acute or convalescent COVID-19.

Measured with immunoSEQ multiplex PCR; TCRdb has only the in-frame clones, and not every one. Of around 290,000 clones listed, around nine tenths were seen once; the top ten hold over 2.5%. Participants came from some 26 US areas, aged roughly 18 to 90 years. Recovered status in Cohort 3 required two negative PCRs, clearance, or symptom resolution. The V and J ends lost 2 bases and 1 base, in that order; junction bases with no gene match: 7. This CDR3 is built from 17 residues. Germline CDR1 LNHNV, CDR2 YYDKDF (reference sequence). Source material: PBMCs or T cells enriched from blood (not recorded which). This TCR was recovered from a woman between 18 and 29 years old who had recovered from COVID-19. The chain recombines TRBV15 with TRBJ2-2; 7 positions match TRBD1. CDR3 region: CATSRTLRTGNTGELFF. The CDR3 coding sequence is TGTGCCACCAGCAGAACCCTAAGGACAGGGAACACCGGGGAGCTGTTTTTT. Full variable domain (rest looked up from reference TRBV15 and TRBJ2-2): DAMVIQNPRYQVTQFGKPVTLSCSQTLNHNVMYWYQQKSSQAPKLLFHYYDKDFNNEADTPDNFQSRRPNTSFCFLDIRSPGLGDTAMYLCATSRTLRTGNTGELFFGEGSRLTVL.